Below are 4 T cell receptor beta chains sequenced from a single sample in a study of Graves' ophthalmopathy and Graves' hyperthyroidism. Amplifying from RNA transcripts, the study obtained TCR beta CDR3 regions. An initial RT-PCR round employing HTBI primers preceded a second-round multiplex PCR. TCRdb re-called the multiplex PCR reads through MiXCR, storing one row per CDR3 protein. The repertoire holds about 1.2 million distinct CDR3 sequences, with 35% to 40% as singletons. The sample comprised peripheral blood or thyroid tissue (not recorded which). The receptor set was obtained from an adult man with Graves' hyperthyroidism.

The chain employs TRBV9 and TRBJ1-4; D may be TRBD1 (5 bases). The CDR3 has 15 amino acids. Germline-derived CDR1 and CDR2 are SGDLS and YYNGEE. V dropped 3 bases and J dropped 7 bases, with 16 bases sitting between them. The chain's CDR3 is CASSASPRAGEKLFF. The CDR3 DNA sequence: TGTGCCAGCAGCGCATCGCCCAGGGCTGGTGAAAAACTGTTTTTT. The variable domain in full, with the rest retrieved from reference TRBV9 and TRBJ1-4, is DSGVTQTPKHLITATGQRVTLRCSPRSGDLSVYWYQQSLDQGLQFLIQYYNGEERAKGNILERFSAQQFPDLHSELNLSSLELGDSALYFCASSASPRAGEKLFFGSGTQLSVL.

There are many counts of this clonotype. The chain joins TRBV29-1 to TRBJ2-2; no clear D. Per germline, CDR1 SQVTM and CDR2 ANQGSEA. The CDR3 length is 12 residues. Trimming pared 7 bases from V and 6 bases from J, leaving 12 bases between. CDR3 loop: CSAKYKAGELFF. The CDR3 DNA sequence: TGCAGCGCCAAGTATAAAGCCGGGGAGCTGTTTTTT.

The chain links TRBV4-3 to TRBJ1-1; perhaps TRBD1 as D (5 bases). The CDR3 totals 19 residues. The V gene's germline CDR1 is LGHNA and CDR2 YSLEER. Trimming left V 0 bases short and J 0 bases short, with 20 bases between. The CDR3 DNA is TGCGCCAGCAGCCAAGATGCCCCCCTTGACAGCCTAATGAACACTGAAGCTTTCTTT. Translation gives CASSQDAPLDSLMNTEAFF.

This clonotype has at least ten counts. The V gene is TRBV2, the J gene TRBJ1-5; 11 bases line up with TRBD1. V dropped 7 bases and J dropped 6; count of bases not matched to a gene: 8. This CDR3 region has 15 residues. The germline V gene encodes CDR1 SNHLY and CDR2 FYNNEI. The CDR3 DNA sequence: TGTGCCAGCACCCTACCCGGGACAGGGGGTCAGCCCCAGCATTTT. Encoded protein: CASTLPGTGGQPQHF.